This entry is about one TCR beta chain. Its target is not known. The data are from a study of T-cell memory formation after mild COVID-19. The overall study: The two donors had largely donor-specific TCR clusters. Study conclusions and caveats: A second wave expanding day 15 to 37 was CD4+-biased; contracting clones were balanced.

V shed 7 bases and J 5 bases; nucleotides not matched to a gene: 22. Germline loops: CDR1 MRHNA, CDR2 SNTAGT. CDR3 length: 20 residues. The authors produced TCR alpha and TCR beta cDNA libraries with sample barcodes and UMIs by 5'RACE using constant-segment primers. TCRdb called the 5' RACE reads again in MiXCR, with one record for every CDR3 protein. The sample yields 350,000 to 400,000 distinct CDR3 sequences, around 21% seen once. The sample consisted of PBMCs or a T cell subset sorted from them (not recorded which). The V gene is TRBV6-4, the J gene TRBJ2-3; 12 bases agree with TRBD1. The TCR sequence derives from an adult woman who had mild COVID-19 (a few samples of this study predate the infection). Cell type and time point are not known. CDR3 sequence reads: CASTSLPGQGAVLDGDTQYF. CDR3 DNA: TGTGCCAGCACCTCTCTTCCGGGACAGGGGGCAGTTCTCGATGGAGATACGCAGTATTTT.